Given below is one T cell receptor beta chain in context. Antigen unknown. Healthy Caucasians, and only they, were the donors. Germline trimming cut 0 bases from V and 4 bases from J; bases unmatched to any gene: 7. Germline V gene data show CDR1 as MNHEY and CDR2 as SMNVEV (reference sequence). This CDR3 contains 17 residues. The data originate from a study of identical twins. Study-wide results and caveats: Abundant cord blood beta clonotypes carried fewer insertions; memory repertoires showed none.

TCRdb reanalysed the 5' RACE reads using MiXCR and keeps one entry per CDR3 protein. The sample carries 1.5 million to 2 million distinct CDR3 sequences, around 29% recorded once. This TCR came from a newborn girl in good health. The sequenced material came from cord blood. The chain employs TRBV27 and TRBJ2-1, with 9 nucleotides matching TRBD2. The CDR3 is CASSLSKRGVPYNEQFF. As DNA, the CDR3 is TGTGCCAGCAGTTTATCGAAGCGGGGGGTTCCGTACAATGAGCAGTTCTTC.